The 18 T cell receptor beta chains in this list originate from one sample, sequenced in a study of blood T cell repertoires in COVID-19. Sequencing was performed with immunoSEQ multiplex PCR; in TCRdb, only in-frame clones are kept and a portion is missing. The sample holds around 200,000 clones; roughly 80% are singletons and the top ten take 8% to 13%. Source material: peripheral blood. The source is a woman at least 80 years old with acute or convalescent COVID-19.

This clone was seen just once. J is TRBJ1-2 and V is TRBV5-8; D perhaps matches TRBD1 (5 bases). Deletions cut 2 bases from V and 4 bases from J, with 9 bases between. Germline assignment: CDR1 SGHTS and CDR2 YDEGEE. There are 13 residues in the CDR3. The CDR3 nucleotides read TGTGCCAGCAGCTTAAGACAGAGCTATGGCTACACCTTC. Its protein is CASSLRQSYGYTF.

The CDR3 bases are TGTGCCAGCACCCCGGAGCTGGGCACTGAAGCTTTCTTT. Its protein is CASTPELGTEAFF. The rearrangement uses TRBV3-1 (or the pseudogene TRBV3-2) and TRBJ1-1; D is unresolved. Per germline, CDR1 LGHDT and CDR2 YNNKEL (reference sequence). This CDR3 is built from 13 residues. V was cut by 7 bases and J by 4 bases, with 13 bases left in between.

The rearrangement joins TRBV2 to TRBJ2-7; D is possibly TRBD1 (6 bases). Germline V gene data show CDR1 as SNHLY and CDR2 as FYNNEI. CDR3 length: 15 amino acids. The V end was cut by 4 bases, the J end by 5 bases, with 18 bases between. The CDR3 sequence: CASSVNLPGVDEQYF. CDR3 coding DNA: TGTGCCAGCAGTGTTAATTTGCCAGGGGTCGACGAGCAGTACTTC.

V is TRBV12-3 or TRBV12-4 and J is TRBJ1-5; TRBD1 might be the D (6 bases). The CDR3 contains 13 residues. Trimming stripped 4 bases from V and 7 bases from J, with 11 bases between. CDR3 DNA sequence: TGTGCCAGCAGTTCAGGGGCGGACCAGCCCCAGCATTTT. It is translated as CASSSGADQPQHF.

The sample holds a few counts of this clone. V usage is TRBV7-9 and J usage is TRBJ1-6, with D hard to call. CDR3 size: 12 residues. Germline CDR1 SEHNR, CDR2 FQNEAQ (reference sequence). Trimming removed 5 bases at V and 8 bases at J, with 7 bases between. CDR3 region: CASSVSDSPLHF. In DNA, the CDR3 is TGTGCCAGCAGCGTGTCGGATTCACCCCTCCACTTT.

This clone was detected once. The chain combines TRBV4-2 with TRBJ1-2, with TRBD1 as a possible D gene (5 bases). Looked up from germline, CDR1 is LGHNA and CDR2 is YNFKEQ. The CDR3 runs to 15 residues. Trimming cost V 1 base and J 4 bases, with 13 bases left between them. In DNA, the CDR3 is TGTGCCAGCAGCCAAGTGACGGGTCAGGGCTATGGCTACACCTTC. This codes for CASSQVTGQGYGYTF.

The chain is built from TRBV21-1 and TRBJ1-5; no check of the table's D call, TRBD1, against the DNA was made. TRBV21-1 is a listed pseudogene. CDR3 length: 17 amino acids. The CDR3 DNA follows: TGTGCCAGCGCGAGGGCAGGGGGCGCAGGTAGCAATCAGCCCCAGCATTTT. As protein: CASARAGGAGSNQPQHF.

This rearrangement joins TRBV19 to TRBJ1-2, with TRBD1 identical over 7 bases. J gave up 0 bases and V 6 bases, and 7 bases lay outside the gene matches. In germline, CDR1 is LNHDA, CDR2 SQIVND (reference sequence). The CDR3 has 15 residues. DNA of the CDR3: TGTGCCAGTAGCGACAGGGTAGGAGCTAACTATGGCTACACCTTC. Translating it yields CASSDRVGANYGYTF.

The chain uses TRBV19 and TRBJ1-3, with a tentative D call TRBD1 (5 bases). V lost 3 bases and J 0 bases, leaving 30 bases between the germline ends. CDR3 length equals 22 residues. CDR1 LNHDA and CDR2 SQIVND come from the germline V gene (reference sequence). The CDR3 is CASSMYHLNPGKITNSGNTIYF. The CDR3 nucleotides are TGTGCCAGTAGTATGTATCACCTGAACCCAGGGAAAATAACGAACTCTGGAAACACCATATATTTT.

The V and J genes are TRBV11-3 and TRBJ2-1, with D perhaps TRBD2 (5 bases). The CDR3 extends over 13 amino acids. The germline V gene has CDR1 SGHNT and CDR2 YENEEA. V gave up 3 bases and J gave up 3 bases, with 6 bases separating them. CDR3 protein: CASSLEVYNEQFF. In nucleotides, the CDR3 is TGTGCCAGCAGCTTGGAGGTCTACAATGAGCAGTTCTTC.

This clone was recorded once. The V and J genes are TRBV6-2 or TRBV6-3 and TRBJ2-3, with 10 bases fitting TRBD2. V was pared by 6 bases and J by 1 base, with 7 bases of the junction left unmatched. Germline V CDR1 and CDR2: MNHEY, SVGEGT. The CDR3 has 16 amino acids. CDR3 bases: TGTGCCAGCAGCCCTGGACTAGCGGAAGGCACAGATACGCAGTATTTT. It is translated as CASSPGLAEGTDTQYF.

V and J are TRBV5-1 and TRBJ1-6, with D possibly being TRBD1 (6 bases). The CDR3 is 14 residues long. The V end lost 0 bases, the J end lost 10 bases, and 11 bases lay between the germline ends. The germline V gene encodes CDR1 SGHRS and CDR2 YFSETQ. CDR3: CASSLVNRESPLHF. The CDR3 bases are TGCGCCAGCAGCTTGGTAAACAGGGAATCACCCCTCCACTTT.

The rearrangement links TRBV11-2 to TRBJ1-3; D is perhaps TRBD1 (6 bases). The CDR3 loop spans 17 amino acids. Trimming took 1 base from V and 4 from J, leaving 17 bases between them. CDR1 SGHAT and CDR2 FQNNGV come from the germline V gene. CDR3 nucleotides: TGTGCCAGCAGCTTAGGGACCTATCAGGGGAACGGAAACACCATATATTTT. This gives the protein CASSLGTYQGNGNTIYF.

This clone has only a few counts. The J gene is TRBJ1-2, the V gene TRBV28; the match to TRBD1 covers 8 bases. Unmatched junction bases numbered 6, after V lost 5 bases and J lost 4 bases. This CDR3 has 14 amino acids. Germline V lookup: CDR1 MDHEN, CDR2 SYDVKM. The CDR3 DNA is TGTGCCAGCAGTCTATCGGACAGGGCCTATGGCTACACCTTC. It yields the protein CASSLSDRAYGYTF.

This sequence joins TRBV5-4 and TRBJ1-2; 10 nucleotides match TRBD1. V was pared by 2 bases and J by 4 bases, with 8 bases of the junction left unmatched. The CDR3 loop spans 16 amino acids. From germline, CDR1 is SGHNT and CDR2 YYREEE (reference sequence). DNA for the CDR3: TGTGCCAGCAGCTTAAGACAGGGGGCGCTCGGCTATGGCTACACCTTC. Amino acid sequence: CASSLRQGALGYGYTF.

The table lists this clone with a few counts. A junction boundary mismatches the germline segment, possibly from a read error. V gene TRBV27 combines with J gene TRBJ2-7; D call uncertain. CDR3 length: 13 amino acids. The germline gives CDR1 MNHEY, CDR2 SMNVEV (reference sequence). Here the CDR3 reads CASSPLISHEQYF. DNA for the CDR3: TGTGCCAGCTCCCCCCTTATCTCCCACGAGCAGTACTTC.

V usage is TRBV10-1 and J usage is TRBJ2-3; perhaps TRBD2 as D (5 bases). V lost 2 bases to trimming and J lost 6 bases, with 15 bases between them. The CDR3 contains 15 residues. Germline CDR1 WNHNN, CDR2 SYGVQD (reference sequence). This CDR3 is CASSEGREPWDTQYF. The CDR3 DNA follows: TGCGCCAGCAGTGAGGGACGGGAACCATGGGATACGCAGTATTTT.

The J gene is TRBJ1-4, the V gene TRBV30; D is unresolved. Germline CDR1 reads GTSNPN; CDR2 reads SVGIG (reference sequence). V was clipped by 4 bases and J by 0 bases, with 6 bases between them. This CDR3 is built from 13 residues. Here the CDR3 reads CAWNRATNEKLFF. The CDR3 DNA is TGTGCCTGGAACCGAGCAACTAATGAAAAACTGTTTTTT.